This T cell receptor (beta chain) comes out of a study of blood T cell repertoires in COVID-19. The CDR3 sequence is 13 residues long. Trimming took 7 bases from V and 3 from J, leaving 13 bases between them. Per the germline V gene, CDR1 is MNHEY and CDR2 is SVGAGI. Methods used by the authors: Amplification with reference gene primers provided the estimates of nucleated cell counts. Measured with immunoSEQ multiplex PCR; TCRdb has only the in-frame clones, and not every one. V, J and clone size derive from that table, while D and trimming were established from the DNA sequence. The table includes fewer than 110,000 clones, approximately 87% detected once.

The receptor's source is a woman in her thirties with acute or convalescent COVID-19. The chain combines TRBV6-5 with TRBJ2-7; a possible D gene is TRBD1 (5 bases). The source material was peripheral blood. The CDR3 DNA follows: TGTGCCAGCACAAAGGGGCCCGACTACGAGCAGTACTTC. Amino acid sequence: CASTKGPDYEQYF.